These 15 T cell receptor beta chains came from one sample sequenced in a study of a mutant IDH1 vaccine in newly diagnosed glioma. Regarding time point: week 5, during vaccination. Doses comprised 300 ug of mutant IDH1 20-mer peptide each, plus topical imiquimod. The assay was immunoSEQ multiplex PCR, and TCRdb's table has in-frame clones only and misses some. The sample contains about 58,000 clones, about 86% of which appear only once. These receptors have no known antigen. The source was PBMCs, collected from a glioma patient whose treatment included an IDH1 peptide vaccine. These receptors all stem from a woman in her 50s with glioma.

This chain connects TRBV7-9 to TRBJ1-2; D unclear. This CDR3 contains 13 residues. Germline CDR1 reads SEHNR; CDR2 reads FQNEAQ (reference sequence). Trimming took off 1 base at V and 8 bases at J, with 11 bases between the two ends. CDR3 region: CASSLETFRGYTF. CDR3 nucleotides: TGTGCCAGCAGCTTAGAAACTTTTCGGGGCTACACCTTC.

The CDR3 DNA is TGCGCCAGCAGCCAATCCGGACAGGGAAGGGGAGAGACCCAGTACTTC. Translated, it gives CASSQSGQGRGETQYF. The V call is TRBV4-3, the J call TRBJ2-5; 8 nucleotides match TRBD1. Germline values: CDR1 LGHNA, CDR2 YSLEER. This CDR3 contains 16 residues. J lost 4 bases, V lost 2 bases, and 9 bases had no gene match.

The chain uses TRBV29-1 and TRBJ1-2; the D is unclear. V gave up 4 bases and J gave up 2 bases, with 5 bases separating them. Germline loops: CDR1 SQVTM, CDR2 ANQGSEA. This CDR3 region has 11 residues. This CDR3 is CSVVQNYGYTF. The CDR3 nucleotides are TGCAGCGTTGTACAAAACTATGGCTACACCTTC.

This clone was seen a handful of times. The rearrangement joins TRBV27 to TRBJ2-7, with TRBD1 matching 8 bases. The V segment lost 3 bases and the J segment 9 bases; nucleotides outside the gene matches: 10. The CDR3 has 14 amino acids. Germline V gene sequence: CDR1 MNHEY, CDR2 SMNVEV (reference sequence). The CDR3 spells CASSFRPKGTGQYF. The CDR3 nucleotides are TGTGCCAGCAGTTTTCGGCCGAAAGGGACAGGGCAGTACTTC.

The chain employs TRBV15 and TRBJ2-3, with 9 bases fitting TRBD1. The V gene end was trimmed by 0 bases and the J gene end by 5 bases; junction bases not matched to a gene: 3. In germline, CDR1 is LNHNV, CDR2 YYDKDF (reference sequence). This CDR3 has 15 amino acids. The CDR3 nucleotides read TGTGCCACCAGCAGAGATCCGGGACAGGGAGATACGCAGTATTTT. Its protein is CATSRDPGQGDTQYF.

The chain combines TRBV18 with TRBJ1-5; the match to TRBD1 covers 9 bases. The CDR3 is 14 amino acids. V lost 6 bases and J lost 6; bases outside the gene matches: 6. CDR1 and CDR2 from the germline V gene are KGHSH and LQKENI. DNA for the CDR3: TGTGCCAGCTCGTGGGGACAGGGCGGTCAGCCCCAGCATTTT. Its translation is CASSWGQGGQPQHF.

The chain couples TRBV28 to TRBJ2-3; 9 bases align to TRBD2. Germline CDR1 and CDR2: MDHEN and SYDVKM. J gave up 2 bases and V 3 bases, and 6 bases lay outside the gene matches. This CDR3 is built from 16 residues. CDR3 DNA sequence: TGTGCCAGCAGTTTTCGAAGCGGGGGGATCACAGATACGCAGTATTTT. It encodes CASSFRSGGITDTQYF.

The chain links TRBV6-5 to TRBJ1-6, with D possibly TRBD1 on 6 matching bases. CDR3 size: 13 residues. Per the germline V gene, CDR1 is MNHEY and CDR2 is SVGAGI. Between the trimmed V and J ends, which lost 9 bases and 7 bases, there was a span of 13 bases. As DNA, the CDR3 is TGTGCCAGTTACAGGGATGGGAATTCACCCCTCCACTTT. Translation gives CASYRDGNSPLHF.

This clone was observed once. This chain links TRBV27 with TRBJ1-5; TRBD1 is a possible D gene (6 bases). This CDR3 has 17 amino acids. CDR1 MNHEY and CDR2 SMNVEV come from the germline V gene (reference sequence). The V end was cut by 6 bases, the J end by 0 bases, with 18 bases between. In DNA form, the CDR3 reads TGTGCCAGCAGCCCGACTGGGGGACAACTTAGCAATCAGCCCCAGCATTTT. Translating gives CASSPTGGQLSNQPQHF.

The chain couples TRBV19 to TRBJ1-4; D is unclear. The CDR3 runs to 14 residues. V lost 2 bases and J lost 11, with 15 bases in between. Germline CDR1 reads LNHDA; CDR2 reads SQIVND (reference sequence). CDR3 sequence (DNA): TGTGCCAGTAGTATAACGACACCCCCAACGAAACTGTTTTTT. It codes for CASSITTPPTKLFF.

This clone has only one observation. The chain combines TRBV6-5 with TRBJ2-1; 11 bases are shared with TRBD2. The CDR3 is 15 amino acids. V lost 8 bases, J lost 10 bases, and 13 bases stayed unmatched. Germline values: CDR1 MNHEY, CDR2 SVGAGI. The CDR3 DNA reads as TGTGCCAGCCACCCGACTAGCGGGGCAATTCGGGAGCAGTTCTTC. Translated: CASHPTSGAIREQFF.

This chain joins TRBV27 and TRBJ1-2; TRBD1 aligns across 10 bases. Losses at the gene ends were 6 bases for V and 7 bases for J; bases not matched to a gene: 14. From germline, CDR1 is MNHEY and CDR2 SMNVEV (reference sequence). CDR3 length: 16 residues. The CDR3 sequence is CASSSWDRGSEGGYTF. CDR3 DNA sequence: TGTGCCAGCAGCTCCTGGGACAGGGGTTCTGAGGGTGGCTACACCTTC.

The chain uses TRBV7-3 and TRBJ1-2, with 7 bases aligning to TRBD1. CDR1 and CDR2 (germline): SGHTA, FQGTGA. V lost 4 bases and J lost 4; bases outside the gene matches: 9. This CDR3 spans 15 amino acids. The CDR3 loop is CASSSTGEVGYGYTF. CDR3 DNA: TGTGCCAGCAGCTCCACAGGGGAAGTTGGCTATGGCTACACCTTC.

This chain joins TRBV6-1 and TRBJ2-2; D is undetermined. This CDR3 is built from 17 residues. Germline-derived CDR1 and CDR2 are MNHNS and SASEGT. V lost 4 bases, J lost 5 bases, and 20 bases lay in between. The CDR3 coding sequence is TGTGCCAGCAGTGCCGTCCAGAAACGGAAATTAACCGGGGAGCTGTTTTTT. Translating it yields CASSAVQKRKLTGELFF.

The chain joins TRBV27 to TRBJ1-5, with D maybe TRBD1 (5 bases). Germline V gene sequence: CDR1 MNHEY, CDR2 SMNVEV (reference sequence). V lost 4 bases and J 5 bases, leaving 15 bases between the germline ends. There are 15 residues in the CDR3. Written as DNA, the CDR3 is TGTGCCAGCAGTTCAGGGCCCACAGGAGATCAGCCCCAGCATTTT. Translated: CASSSGPTGDQPQHF.